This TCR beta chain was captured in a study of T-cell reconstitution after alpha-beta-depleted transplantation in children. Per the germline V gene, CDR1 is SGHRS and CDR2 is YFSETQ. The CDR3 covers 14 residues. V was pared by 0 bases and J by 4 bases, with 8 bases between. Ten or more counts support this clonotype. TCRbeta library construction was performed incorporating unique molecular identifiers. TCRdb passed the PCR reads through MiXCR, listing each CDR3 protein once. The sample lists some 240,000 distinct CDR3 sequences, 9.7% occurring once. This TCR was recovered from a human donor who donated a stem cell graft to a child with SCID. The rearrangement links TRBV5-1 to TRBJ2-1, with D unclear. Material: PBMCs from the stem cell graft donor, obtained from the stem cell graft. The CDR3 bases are TGCGCCAGCAGCTTGGATCGGCAGTACAATGAGCAGTTCTTC. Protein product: CASSLDRQYNEQFF.